This T cell receptor (beta chain) derives from a study of identical twins. Points from the study as a whole: Invariant MAIT and iNKT cells are populations that could partly confound zero-insertion analyses.

MiXCR, applied by TCRdb to the 5' RACE reads, yields one record per CDR3 protein. The sample yields roughly 630,000 distinct CDR3 sequences, 7.1% seen once. There are a few counts of this clonotype. The antigen is unknown. Healthy Caucasians provided all donations. The germline V gene has CDR1 MDHEN and CDR2 SYDVKM. This CDR3 is built from 17 residues. V gave up 0 bases and J gave up 8 bases; unmatched junction bases: 8. These data were likewise used in another study, on yellow fever vaccine responses in identical twins.

The source material was PBMCs. The clonotype originates from a woman aged 18-29 years in good health. The chain is built from TRBV28 and TRBJ2-1; TRBD2 matches at 12 bases. The CDR3 bases are TGTGCCAGCAGTTTATGGCTAGCGGGAGGGAACAGCGATGAGCAGTTCTTC. Translating it yields CASSLWLAGGNSDEQFF.